The TCR beta chain under discussion was sequenced for a study of cytomegalovirus exposure and HLA in healthy donors. Study-level findings and limits: In a later analysis, productive TCRs from donors in an Asian-associated ancestry cluster reportedly carried fewer N-insertions than the cohort mean. Researchers catalogued some 160 TCR beta chains as cytomegalovirus-associated. It was reported that the classifier diagnosed cytomegalovirus status with high specificity and sensitivity in both the original and validation cohorts.

CDR1 is MGHDK, CDR2 SYGVNS, per germline. Trimming pared 2 bases from V and 2 bases from J, leaving 12 bases between. The CDR3 covers 15 residues. 60 Vbeta and 13 Jbeta primers were used in PCR. Data came from immunoSEQ multiplex PCR; TCRdb stores just in-frame clones and leaves some out. The sample holds about 150,000 clones, roughly 74% seen once. As regards this clone: Its antigen is not identified.

The clonotype was recovered from a man younger than 30 in good health and CMV-seronegative. The rearrangement uses TRBV25-1 and TRBJ1-1; TRBD1 is a possible D gene (5 bases). Input material: PBMCs. CDR3 in amino acids: CASSEAMGLNTEAFF. In DNA form, the CDR3 reads TGTGCCAGCAGTGAAGCGATGGGGCTTAACACTGAAGCTTTCTTT.